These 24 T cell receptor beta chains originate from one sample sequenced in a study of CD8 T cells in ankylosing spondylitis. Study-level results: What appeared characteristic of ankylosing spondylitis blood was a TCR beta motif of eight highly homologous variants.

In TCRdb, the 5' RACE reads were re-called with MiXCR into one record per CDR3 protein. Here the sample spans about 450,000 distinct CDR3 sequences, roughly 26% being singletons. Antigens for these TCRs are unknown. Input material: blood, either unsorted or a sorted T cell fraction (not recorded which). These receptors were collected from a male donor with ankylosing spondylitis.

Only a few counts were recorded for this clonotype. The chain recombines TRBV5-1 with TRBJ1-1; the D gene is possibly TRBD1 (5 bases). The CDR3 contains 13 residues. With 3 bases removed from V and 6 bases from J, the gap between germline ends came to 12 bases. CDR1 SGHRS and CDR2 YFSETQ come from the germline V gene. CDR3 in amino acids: CASSSGTGAEAFF. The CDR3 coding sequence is TGCGCCAGCAGCTCGGGCACAGGAGCTGAAGCTTTCTTT.

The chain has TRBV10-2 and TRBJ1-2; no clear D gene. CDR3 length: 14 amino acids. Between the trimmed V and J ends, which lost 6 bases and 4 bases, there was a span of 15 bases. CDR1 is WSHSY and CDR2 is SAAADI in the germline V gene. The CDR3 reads CASSQQQHLYGYTF. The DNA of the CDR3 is TGCGCCAGCAGCCAACAACAGCACCTCTATGGCTACACCTTC.

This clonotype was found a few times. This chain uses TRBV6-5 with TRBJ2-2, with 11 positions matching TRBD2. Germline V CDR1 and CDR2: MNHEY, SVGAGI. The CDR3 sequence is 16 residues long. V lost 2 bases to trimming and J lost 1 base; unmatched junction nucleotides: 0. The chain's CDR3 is CASSYGTSGNTGELFF. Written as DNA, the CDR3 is TGTGCCAGCAGTTACGGGACTAGCGGGAACACCGGGGAGCTGTTTTTT.

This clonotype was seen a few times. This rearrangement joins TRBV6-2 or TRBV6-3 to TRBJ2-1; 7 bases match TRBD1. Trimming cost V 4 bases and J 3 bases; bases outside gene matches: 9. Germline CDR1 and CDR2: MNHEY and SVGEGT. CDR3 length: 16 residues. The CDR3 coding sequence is TGTGCCAGCAGTTTCATTCCGGGACAGATCTACAATGAGCAGTTCTTC. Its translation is CASSFIPGQIYNEQFF.

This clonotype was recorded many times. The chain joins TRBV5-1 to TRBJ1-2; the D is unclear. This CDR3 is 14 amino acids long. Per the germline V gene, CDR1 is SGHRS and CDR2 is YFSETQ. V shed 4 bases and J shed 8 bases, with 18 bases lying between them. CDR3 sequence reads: CASSPSSGDGGYTF. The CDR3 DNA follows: TGCGCCAGCAGCCCTTCGTCCGGAGATGGCGGCTACACCTTC.

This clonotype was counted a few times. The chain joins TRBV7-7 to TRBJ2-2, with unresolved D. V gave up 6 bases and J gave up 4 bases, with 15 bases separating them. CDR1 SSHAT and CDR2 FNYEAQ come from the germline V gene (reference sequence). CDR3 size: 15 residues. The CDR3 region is CASSQASGSTGELFF. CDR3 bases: TGTGCCAGCAGTCAAGCGTCCGGGTCCACCGGGGAGCTGTTTTTT.

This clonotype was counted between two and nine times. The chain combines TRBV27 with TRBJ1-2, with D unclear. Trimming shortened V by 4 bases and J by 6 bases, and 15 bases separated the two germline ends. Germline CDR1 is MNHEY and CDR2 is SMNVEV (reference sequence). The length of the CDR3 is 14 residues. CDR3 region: CASSSLTPWDGYTF. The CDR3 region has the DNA TGTGCCAGCAGTTCCCTGACACCTTGGGATGGCTACACCTTC.

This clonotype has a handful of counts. The CDR3 loop is CASSFQSSGTRETQYF. In DNA form, the CDR3 reads TGCGCCAGCAGCTTCCAGTCTAGCGGAACGAGGGAGACCCAGTACTTC. This chain joins TRBV5-1 and TRBJ2-5; TRBD2 agrees at 7 bases. Germline assignment: CDR1 SGHRS and CDR2 YFSETQ. V shed 2 bases, J shed 5 bases, and the junction held 12 bases outside the gene matches. CDR3 length: 16 residues.

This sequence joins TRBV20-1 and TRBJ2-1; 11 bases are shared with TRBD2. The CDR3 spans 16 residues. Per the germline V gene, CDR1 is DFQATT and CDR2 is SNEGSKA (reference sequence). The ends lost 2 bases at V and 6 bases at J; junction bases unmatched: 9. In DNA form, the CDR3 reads TGCAGTGCTAGACGGCTAGCGGGAGGAGGCGGCAATGAGCAGTTCTTC. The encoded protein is CSARRLAGGGGNEQFF.

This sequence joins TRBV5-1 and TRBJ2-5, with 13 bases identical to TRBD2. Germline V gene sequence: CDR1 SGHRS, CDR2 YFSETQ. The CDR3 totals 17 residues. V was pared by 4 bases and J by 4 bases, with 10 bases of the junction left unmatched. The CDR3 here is CASSPFGLAGVAETQYF. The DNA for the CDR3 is TGCGCCAGCAGCCCCTTCGGACTAGCGGGAGTAGCAGAGACCCAGTACTTC. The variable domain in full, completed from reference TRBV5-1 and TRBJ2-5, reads KAGVTQTPRYLIKTRGQQVTLSCSPISGHRSVSWYQQTPGQGLQFLFEYFSETQRNKGNFPGRFSGRQFSNSRSEMNVSTLELGDSALYLCASSPFGLAGVAETQYFGPGTRLLVL.

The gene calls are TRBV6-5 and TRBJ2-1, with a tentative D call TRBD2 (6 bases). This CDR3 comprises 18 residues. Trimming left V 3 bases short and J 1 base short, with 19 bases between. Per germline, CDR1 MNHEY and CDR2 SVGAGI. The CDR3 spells CASSYCSESSESYNEQFF. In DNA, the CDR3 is TGTGCCAGCAGTTATTGTTCGGAGTCTAGCGAGTCCTACAATGAGCAGTTCTTC.

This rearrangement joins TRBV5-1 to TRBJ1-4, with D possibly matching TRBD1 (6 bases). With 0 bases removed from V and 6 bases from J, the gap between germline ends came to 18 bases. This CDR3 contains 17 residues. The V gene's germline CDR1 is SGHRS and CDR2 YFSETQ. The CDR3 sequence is CASSLAGGGSVDEKLFF. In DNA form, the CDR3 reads TGCGCCAGCAGCTTGGCCGGAGGGGGGTCTGTAGATGAAAAACTGTTTTTT. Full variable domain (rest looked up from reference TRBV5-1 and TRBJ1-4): KAGVTQTPRYLIKTRGQQVTLSCSPISGHRSVSWYQQTPGQGLQFLFEYFSETQRNKGNFPGRFSGRQFSNSRSEMNVSTLELGDSALYLCASSLAGGGSVDEKLFFGSGTQLSVL.

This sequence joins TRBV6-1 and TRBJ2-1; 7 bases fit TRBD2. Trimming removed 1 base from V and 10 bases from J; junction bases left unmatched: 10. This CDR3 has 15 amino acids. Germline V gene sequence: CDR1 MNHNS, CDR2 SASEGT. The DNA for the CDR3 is TGTGCCAGCAGTGAAGGTTTTGGGACTACCTTAGAGCAGTTCTTC. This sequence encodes CASSEGFGTTLEQFF.

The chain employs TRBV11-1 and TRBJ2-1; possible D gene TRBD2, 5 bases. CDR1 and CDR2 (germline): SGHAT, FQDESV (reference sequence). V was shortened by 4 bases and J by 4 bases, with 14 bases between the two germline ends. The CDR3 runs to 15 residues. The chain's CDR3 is CASSSPRGEYNEQFF. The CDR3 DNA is TGTGCCAGCAGCTCCCCCCGTGGGGAGTACAATGAGCAGTTCTTC.

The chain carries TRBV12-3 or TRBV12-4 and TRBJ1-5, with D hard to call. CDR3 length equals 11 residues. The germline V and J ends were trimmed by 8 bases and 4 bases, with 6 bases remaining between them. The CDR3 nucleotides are TGTGCCAGCCGCGCGAATCAGCCCCAGCATTTT. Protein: CASRANQPQHF.

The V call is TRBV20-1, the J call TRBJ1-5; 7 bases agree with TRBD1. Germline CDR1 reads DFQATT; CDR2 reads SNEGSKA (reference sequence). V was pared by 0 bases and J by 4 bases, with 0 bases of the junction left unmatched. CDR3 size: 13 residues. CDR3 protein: CSAREDRNQPQHF. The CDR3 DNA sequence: TGCAGTGCTAGAGAGGACAGGAATCAGCCCCAGCATTTT.

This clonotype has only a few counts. The CDR3, as DNA: TGTGCCAGCAGCCAGACAGGGGGTTATAATTCACCCCTCCACTTT. It specifies CASSQTGGYNSPLHF. The chain recombines TRBV3-1 with TRBJ1-6, with 9 bases lining up with TRBD1. The CDR3 is 15 amino acids. CDR1 is LGHDT, CDR2 YNNKEL, per germline (reference sequence). Germline trimming cut 3 bases from V and 4 bases from J; bases unmatched to any gene: 1.

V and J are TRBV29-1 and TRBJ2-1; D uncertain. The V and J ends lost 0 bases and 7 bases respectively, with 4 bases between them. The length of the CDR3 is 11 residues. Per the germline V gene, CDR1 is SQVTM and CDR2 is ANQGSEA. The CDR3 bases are TGCAGCGTTGAAGATCGTAATGAGCAGTTCTTC. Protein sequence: CSVEDRNEQFF.

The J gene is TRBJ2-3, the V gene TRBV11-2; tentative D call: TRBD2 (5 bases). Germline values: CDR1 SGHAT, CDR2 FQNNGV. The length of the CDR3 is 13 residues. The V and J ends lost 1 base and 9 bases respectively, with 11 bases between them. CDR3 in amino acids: CASSLVGASTQYF. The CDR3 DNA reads TGTGCCAGCAGCTTAGTAGGAGCTAGCACGCAGTATTTT. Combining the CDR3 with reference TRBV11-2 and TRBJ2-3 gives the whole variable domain EAGVAQSPRYKIIEKRQSVAFWCNPISGHATLYWYQQILGQGPKLLIQFQNNGVVDDSQLPKDRFSAERLKGVDSTLKIQPAKLEDSAVYLCASSLVGASTQYFGPGTRLTVL.

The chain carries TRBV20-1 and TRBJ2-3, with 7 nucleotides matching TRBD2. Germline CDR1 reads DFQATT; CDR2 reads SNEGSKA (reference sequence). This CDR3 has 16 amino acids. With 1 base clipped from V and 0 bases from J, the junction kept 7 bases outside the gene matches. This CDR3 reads CSARVWETSSTDTQYF. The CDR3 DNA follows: TGCAGTGCTAGAGTGTGGGAGACTAGCAGCACAGATACGCAGTATTTT.

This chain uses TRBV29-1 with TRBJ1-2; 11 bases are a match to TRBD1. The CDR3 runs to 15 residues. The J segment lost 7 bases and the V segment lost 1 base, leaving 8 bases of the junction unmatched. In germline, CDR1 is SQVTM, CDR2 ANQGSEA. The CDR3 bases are TGCAGCGTTGAAGTCTGGGGACAGGGGGTGGGTGGCTACACCTTC. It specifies CSVEVWGQGVGGYTF. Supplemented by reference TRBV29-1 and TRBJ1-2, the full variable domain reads SAVISQKPSRDICQRGTSLTIQCQVDSQVTMMFWYRQQPGQSLTLIATANQGSEATYESGFVIDKFPISRPNLTFSTLTVSNMSPEDSSIYLCSVEVWGQGVGGYTFGSGTRLTVV.

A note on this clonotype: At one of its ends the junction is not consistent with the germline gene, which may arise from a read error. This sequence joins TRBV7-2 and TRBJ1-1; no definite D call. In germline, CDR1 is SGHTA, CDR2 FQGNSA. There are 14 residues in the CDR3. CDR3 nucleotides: TGTGCCAGCAGCTGGAAGGAACGGAACACTGAAGTTTTCTTT. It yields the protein CASSWKERNTEVFF.

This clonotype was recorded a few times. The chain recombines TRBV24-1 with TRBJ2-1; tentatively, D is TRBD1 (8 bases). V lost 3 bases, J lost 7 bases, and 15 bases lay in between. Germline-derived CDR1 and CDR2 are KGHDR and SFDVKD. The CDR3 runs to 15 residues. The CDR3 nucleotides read TGTGCCACCAGTGATACAGGGGGGGTGGGAAATGAGCAGTTCTTC. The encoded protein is CATSDTGGVGNEQFF.

The CDR3 nucleotides are TGCAGTGCCACGACCCACAGGGGTCCGGACCCTGAAGCTTTCTTT. Translated, it gives CSATTHRGPDPEAFF. This chain uses TRBV20-1 with TRBJ1-1; 7 bases fit TRBD1. The CDR3 is made up of 15 amino acids. V dropped 6 bases and J dropped 6; count of bases not matched to a gene: 16. Germline V gene lookup returns CDR1 DFQATT and CDR2 SNEGSKA (reference sequence).